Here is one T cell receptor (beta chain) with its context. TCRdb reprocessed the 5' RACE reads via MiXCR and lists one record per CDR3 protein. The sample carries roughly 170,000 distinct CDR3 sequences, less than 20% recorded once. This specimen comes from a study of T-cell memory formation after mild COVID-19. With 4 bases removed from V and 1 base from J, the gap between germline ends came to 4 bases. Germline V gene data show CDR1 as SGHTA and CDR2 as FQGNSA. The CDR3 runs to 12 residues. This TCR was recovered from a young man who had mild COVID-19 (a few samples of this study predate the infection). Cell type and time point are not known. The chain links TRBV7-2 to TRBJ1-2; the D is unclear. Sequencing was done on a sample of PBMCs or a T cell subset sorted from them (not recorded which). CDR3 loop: CASSWNNYGYTF. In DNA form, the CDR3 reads TGTGCCAGCAGCTGGAATAACTATGGCTACACCTTC.